The 5 T cell receptor beta chains reported below all come from one sample, sequenced in a study of shared clonotypes between healthy human individuals. Sequencing used immunoSEQ multiplex PCR; TCRdb keeps in-frame clones, though not all of them. The sample shows about 2.3 million clones, just over 90% of them seen only once. Specimen: naive CD4+ T cells from PBMCs. Subset noted: CD45RA+ positively selected. These receptors originate from a young man in good health. Some clones in this sample may be carry-over from other donors' samples.

This sequence joins TRBV10-3 and TRBJ2-3, with 7 bases matching TRBD1. Germline V lookup: CDR1 ENHRY, CDR2 SYGVKD. J gave up 2 bases and V 6 bases, and 5 bases lay outside the gene matches. The CDR3 covers 14 residues. The CDR3 region has the DNA TGTGCCATCAGCCGAGACAGGGCCACAGATACGCAGTATTTT. It codes for CAISRDRATDTQYF.

This chain links TRBV11-2 with TRBJ1-2; TRBD1 agrees at 7 bases. The CDR3 length is 15 residues. CDR1 SGHAT and CDR2 FQNNGV come from the germline V gene. V lost 1 base and J lost 4; bases outside the gene matches: 6. The CDR3 nucleotides read TGTGCCAGCAGCTTAGTAGGTCCAGGGGGCTATGGCTACACCTTC. Amino acid sequence: CASSLVGPGGYGYTF.

The chain employs TRBV9 and TRBJ2-5; TRBD2 is a possible D gene (6 bases). CDR3 size: 12 residues. The V end was cut by 4 bases, the J end by 9 bases, with 13 bases between. The germline V gene encodes CDR1 SGDLS and CDR2 YYNGEE. CDR3 nucleotide sequence: TGTGCCAGCAGCCCGGTTTGGGGGGCCCAGTACTTC. Residues: CASSPVWGAQYF.

CDR3: CASSYQGVNTEAFF. CDR3 DNA sequence: TGTGCCAGCAGTTACCAGGGAGTGAACACTGAAGCTTTCTTT. The chain combines TRBV6-5 with TRBJ1-1; D possibly corresponds to TRBD1 (5 bases). V was cut by 2 bases and J by 0 bases, with 7 bases left in between. The CDR3 length is 14 residues. Germline CDR1 is MNHEY and CDR2 is SVGAGI.

About this clone: The sample carries other DNA sequences with the same CDR3. V gene TRBV6-5 combines with J gene TRBJ2-7; TRBD1 agrees at 7 bases. CDR1 is MNHEY and CDR2 is SVGAGI in the germline V gene. Losses at the gene ends were 2 bases for V and 6 bases for J; bases not matched to a gene: 7. This CDR3 comprises 14 residues. CDR3 DNA: TGTGCCAGCAGTTACAGACAGGGACGAAGCGAGCAGTACTTC. It specifies CASSYRQGRSEQYF.